The next 19 T cell receptor beta chains were all read from a single sample in a study of beta chain features in type 1 diabetes. Antigens of these TCRs are unknown. Findings and limits, study-wide: A moderate, significant TCRB CDR3 shortening appeared in type 1 diabetes across four CD4+ subsets.

cDNA synthesis used the whole RNA isolate, giving expressed TCRB sequences. Produced via immunoSEQ multiplex PCR; TCRdb's table is partial and in-frame only. This table holds a few hundred thousand clones, about 15% found once. Sequenced: naive CD4+ T cells from blood. The receptors were gathered from a man aged 25 to 40 with type 1 diabetes.

This clone was observed a few times. The V and J genes are TRBV6-7 and TRBJ2-7, with D possibly TRBD2 on 7 matching bases. TRBV6-7 is given ORF status, its function remaining uncertain. This CDR3 contains 13 residues. Trimming cost V 6 bases and J 4 bases, with 13 bases left between them. CDR3 in DNA: TGTGCCAGCAGAGGCGGGGGCCGGTACGAGCAGTACTTC. It is translated as CASRGGGRYEQYF.

This clone occurred once. J is TRBJ2-3 and V is TRBV6-5; no clear D. CDR3 length equals 12 residues. V gave up 4 bases and J gave up 2 bases, with 4 bases separating them. Germline CDR1 MNHEY, CDR2 SVGAGI. The CDR3, as DNA: TGTGCCAGCAGTTCAGACACAGATACGCAGTATTTT. Translation gives CASSSDTDTQYF.

The chain couples TRBV5-1 to TRBJ1-2, with D uncertain. CDR1 is SGHRS and CDR2 is YFSETQ in the germline V gene. The CDR3 is 15 amino acids. V was trimmed by 1 base and J by 5 bases, leaving 15 bases between them. CDR3 sequence reads: CASSLSGRDGYGYTF. The CDR3 DNA reads TGCGCCAGCAGCTTGTCCGGACGGGATGGATATGGCTACACCTTC.

The chain has TRBV6-5 and TRBJ2-7; 11 positions match TRBD2. Germline values: CDR1 MNHEY, CDR2 SVGAGI. CDR3 length equals 14 residues. The junction had 5 bases not matched to a gene; V was cut back by 6 bases and J by 4 bases. This chain's CDR3 is CASRVAGGRYEQYF. DNA of the CDR3: TGTGCCAGCAGGGTAGCGGGAGGGCGGTACGAGCAGTACTTC.

The sample holds a few counts of this clone. The chain uses TRBV11-2 and TRBJ2-3; D gene unclear. The CDR3 consists of 14 residues. Between the trimmed V and J ends, which lost 2 bases and 2 bases, there was a span of 8 bases. Germline lookup yields CDR1 SGHAT and CDR2 FQNNGV. The CDR3 spells CASSLSQFTDTQYF. Written as DNA, the CDR3 is TGTGCCAGCAGCTTATCACAGTTCACAGATACGCAGTATTTT.

The V call is TRBV6-5, the J call TRBJ1-2; TRBD1 matches 9 bases. CDR3 size: 13 residues. Germline CDR1 is MNHEY and CDR2 is SVGAGI. Trimming cost V 7 bases and J 8 bases; bases outside gene matches: 8. The CDR3 protein is CASNSGTGTGYTF. CDR3 nucleotide sequence: TGTGCCAGCAACTCCGGGACAGGGACAGGCTACACCTTC.

The chain recombines TRBV30 with TRBJ2-7; D not certain. CDR1 and CDR2 from the germline V gene are GTSNPN and SVGIG (reference sequence). CDR3 length: 12 residues. V lost 1 base and J 7 bases, leaving 11 bases between the germline ends. CDR3 sequence reads: CAWSGHRLEQYF. The CDR3 nucleotides read TGTGCCTGGAGTGGACACCGCCTGGAGCAGTACTTC.

CDR3 region: CASTSFQGASYEQYF. The CDR3 nucleotides read TGTGCCAGCACTTCATTTCAGGGGGCGTCTTACGAGCAGTACTTC. The chain has TRBV7-9 and TRBJ2-7, with 8 bases lining up with TRBD1. From germline, CDR1 is SEHNR and CDR2 FQNEAQ (reference sequence). Trimming cost V 7 bases and J 4 bases; bases outside gene matches: 12. This CDR3 has 15 amino acids.

The chain couples TRBV20-1 to TRBJ2-2; D uncertain. This CDR3 has 11 residues. Trimming cost V 5 bases and J 4 bases, with 5 bases left between them. Looked up from germline, CDR1 is DFQATT and CDR2 is SNEGSKA (reference sequence). The CDR3 coding sequence is TGCAGTGCTGGGCGCACCGGGGAGCTGTTTTTT. Protein: CSAGRTGELFF.

This chain uses TRBV5-1 with TRBJ2-1; 11 bases fit TRBD1. Germline V gene lookup returns CDR1 SGHRS and CDR2 YFSETQ. This CDR3 is built from 15 residues. The J segment lost 5 bases and the V segment lost 4 bases, leaving 5 bases of the junction unmatched. Here the CDR3 DNA reads TGCGCCAGCAGCCTCGGGACAGGGGGGGACAATGAGCAGTTCTTC. Amino acid sequence: CASSLGTGGDNEQFF.

The V call is TRBV29-1, the J call TRBJ2-5, with TRBD2 matching 9 bases. The CDR3 totals 14 residues. From germline, CDR1 is SQVTM and CDR2 ANQGSEA. J gave up 1 base and V 4 bases, and 4 bases lay outside the gene matches. The CDR3 protein is CSVVASGAQETQYF. For the CDR3, the DNA is TGCAGCGTTGTGGCTAGCGGGGCCCAAGAGACCCAGTACTTC. The variable domain in full, completed from reference TRBV29-1 and TRBJ2-5, reads SAVISQKPSRDICQRGTSLTIQCQVDSQVTMMFWYRQQPGQSLTLIATANQGSEATYESGFVIDKFPISRPNLTFSTLTVSNMSPEDSSIYLCSVVASGAQETQYFGPGTRLLVL.

This clone has more than one count but fewer than ten. The rearrangement uses TRBV4-1 and TRBJ1-3; D may be TRBD1 (6 bases). The V and J ends lost 1 base and 4 bases respectively, with 11 bases between them. Germline CDR1 and CDR2: MGHRA and YSYEKL. The CDR3 loop spans 15 amino acids. Here the CDR3 reads CASSQAQGLGNTIYF. CDR3 DNA sequence: TGCGCCAGCAGCCAAGCTCAGGGGCTCGGAAACACCATATATTTT.

A note on this clone: The same CDR3 can be traced to other DNA sequences in this sample. This sequence joins TRBV5-1 and TRBJ2-7, with D possibly TRBD1 on 5 matching bases. The CDR3 runs 13 residues. Germline CDR1 and CDR2: SGHRS and YFSETQ. V was clipped by 1 base and J by 3 bases, with 8 bases between them. For the CDR3, the DNA is TGCGCCAGCAGCTTGCTTCAGGGCTACGAGCAGTACTTC. Translating it yields CASSLLQGYEQYF.

The chain carries TRBV19 and TRBJ2-1; 10 bases match TRBD2. Germline trimming cut 2 bases from V and 8 bases from J; bases unmatched to any gene: 9. This CDR3 spans 16 amino acids. Germline-derived CDR1 and CDR2 are LNHDA and SQIVND (reference sequence). CDR3 loop: CASSIQLAGARDEQFF. CDR3 sequence (DNA): TGTGCCAGTAGTATACAGCTAGCGGGGGCGCGGGATGAGCAGTTCTTC.

The genes are TRBV5-1 and TRBJ2-5; 7 bases line up with TRBD1. In germline, CDR1 is SGHRS, CDR2 YFSETQ. The V gene end was trimmed by 2 bases and the J gene end by 2 bases; junction bases not matched to a gene: 6. CDR3 size: 15 residues. The CDR3 sequence: CASSLSGTVQETQYF. CDR3 DNA: TGCGCCAGCAGCTTATCCGGGACAGTGCAAGAGACCCAGTACTTC.

The chain uses TRBV28 and TRBJ1-6; tentatively, D is TRBD1 (5 bases). Deletions cut 5 bases from V and 7 bases from J, with 15 bases between. The CDR3 runs 15 residues. Per the germline V gene, CDR1 is MDHEN and CDR2 is SYDVKM. The CDR3 DNA follows: TGTGCCAGCAGTCCTCAAGCGGGGGGGAATTCACCCCTCCACTTT. It is translated as CASSPQAGGNSPLHF.

There are a few counts of this clone. The genes are TRBV11-3 and TRBJ2-7; possible D gene TRBD2, 5 bases. The CDR3 contains 13 residues. Germline CDR1 and CDR2: SGHNT and YENEEA. Trimming cost V 10 bases and J 0 bases, with 13 bases left between them. CDR3 sequence (DNA): TGTGCCACCTCAGCGGATTCCTCCTACGAGCAGTACTTC. Amino acids: CATSADSSYEQYF.

The V and J genes are TRBV5-1 and TRBJ2-7; 7 nucleotides agree with TRBD2. Per germline, CDR1 SGHRS and CDR2 YFSETQ. Trimming cost V 5 bases and J 4 bases; bases outside gene matches: 9. The CDR3 has 14 residues. CDR3 sequence reads: CASRAAGDLYEQYF. In nucleotides, the CDR3 is TGCGCCAGCAGGGCGGCGGGAGACCTATACGAGCAGTACTTC.

V is TRBV30 and J is TRBJ1-6; weak D call: TRBD1 (5 bases). From germline, CDR1 is GTSNPN and CDR2 SVGIG (reference sequence). Between the trimmed V and J ends, which lost 2 bases and 0 bases, there was a span of 11 bases. CDR3 length equals 16 residues. The CDR3, as DNA: TGTGCCTGGAGTCGGGGGTCGAGCTCCTATAATTCACCCCTCCACTTT. Translation gives CAWSRGSSSYNSPLHF.